The subject of this entry is one T cell receptor beta chain. As yet, its antigen is unknown. This entry belongs to a study of cytomegalovirus exposure and HLA in healthy donors. Study summary: The roughly 130 validation repertoires, a later analysis reported, used the same platform as the 600 to 700 repertoires from the first cohort. Study outcomes and limitations: There were about 160 TCR beta chains listed as cytomegalovirus-associated.

Using immunoSEQ multiplex PCR, the repertoire was profiled, and TCRdb retains in-frame clones only, with some absent. Of under 250,000 clones listed, roughly 87% were seen once; the top ten hold roughly 2%. The sample was PBMCs. This TCR was sampled from a woman aged 18-29 years in good health and CMV-seropositive.

The CDR3 protein is CASSYSGQSEGYTF. The DNA for the CDR3 is TGTGCCAGCAGTTACTCGGGACAGAGTGAGGGCTACACCTTC. This chain connects TRBV6-5 to TRBJ1-2; 7 bases are a match to TRBD1. Germline values: CDR1 MNHEY, CDR2 SVGAGI. V shed 0 bases and J 8 bases; nucleotides not matched to a gene: 6. The CDR3 spans 14 residues.